The T cell receptor beta chain described here comes from a study of blood T cells in healthy people across ages. Whole-study results and caveats: Compared with aged donors, long-lived donors showed fewer expanded clones, suggesting selection. Diversity of TCR beta correlated strongly with naive T cell percentage.

The second PCR ran about 6 to 11 cycles with a sample-barcoded 5' primer and J-beta primers. TCRdb used MiXCR to reprocess the 5' RACE reads, holding one entry per CDR3 protein. The data contain 1 million or so distinct CDR3 sequences, about 25% of them singletons. V was trimmed by 1 base and J by 4 bases, leaving 20 bases between them. The germline gives CDR1 SQVTM, CDR2 ANQGSEA. This CDR3 has 18 residues. Healthy Caucasian individuals from Russia aged about 6 to 90 were enrolled as donors. Notes on this clonotype: As yet, its antigen is unknown.

The sample was also linked to a second study, of T cells of mothers and their children. From that second work: Material was donated by three healthy Caucasian mothers and their six children.

The sequenced material came from blood. This TCR was recovered from a girl between 2 and 10 years old in good health. The J gene is TRBJ2-6, the V gene TRBV29-1; D ambiguous. DNA for the CDR3: TGCAGCGTTGAAGGTTCAGGTTTAGGTGGATACGGGGCCAACGTCCTGACTTTC. This gives the protein CSVEGSGLGGYGANVLTF.